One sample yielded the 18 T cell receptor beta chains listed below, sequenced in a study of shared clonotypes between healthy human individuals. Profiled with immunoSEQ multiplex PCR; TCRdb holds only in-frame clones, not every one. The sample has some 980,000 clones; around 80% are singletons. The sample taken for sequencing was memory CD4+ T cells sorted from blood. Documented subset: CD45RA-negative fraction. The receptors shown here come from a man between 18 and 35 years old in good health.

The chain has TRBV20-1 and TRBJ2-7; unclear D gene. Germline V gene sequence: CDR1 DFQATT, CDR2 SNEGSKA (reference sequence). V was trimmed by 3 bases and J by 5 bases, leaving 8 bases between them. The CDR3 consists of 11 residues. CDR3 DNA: TGCAGTGCTAGTATAATCCACGAGCAGTACTTC. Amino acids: CSASIIHEQYF.

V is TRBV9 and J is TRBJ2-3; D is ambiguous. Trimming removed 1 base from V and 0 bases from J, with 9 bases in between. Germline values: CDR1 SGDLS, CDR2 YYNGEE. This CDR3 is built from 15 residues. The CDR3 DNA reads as TGTGCCAGCAGCGTATCTCGTAGTAGCACAGATACGCAGTATTTT. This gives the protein CASSVSRSSTDTQYF.

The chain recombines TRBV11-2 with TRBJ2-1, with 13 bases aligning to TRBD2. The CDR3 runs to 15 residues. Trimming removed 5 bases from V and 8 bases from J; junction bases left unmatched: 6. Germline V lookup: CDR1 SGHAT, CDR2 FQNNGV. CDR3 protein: CASSILAGGPYEQFF. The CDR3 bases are TGTGCCAGCAGCATACTAGCGGGGGGGCCTTATGAGCAGTTCTTC.

CDR3 nucleotide sequence: TGTGCCAGCTACAGGGTAGATGGAAACACCATATATTTT. This translates into CASYRVDGNTIYF. The rearrangement uses TRBV6-5 and TRBJ1-3, with D tentatively TRBD1 (6 bases). The CDR3 has 13 amino acids. Germline V lookup: CDR1 MNHEY, CDR2 SVGAGI. Trimming cost V 8 bases and J 3 bases, with 11 bases left between them.

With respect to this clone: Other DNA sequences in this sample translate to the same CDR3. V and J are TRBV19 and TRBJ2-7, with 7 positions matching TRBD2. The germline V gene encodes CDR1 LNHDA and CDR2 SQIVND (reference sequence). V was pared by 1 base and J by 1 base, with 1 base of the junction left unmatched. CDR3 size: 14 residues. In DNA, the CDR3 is TGTGCCAGTAGTATAGCGGGAGGTTCCTACGAGCAGTACTTC. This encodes CASSIAGGSYEQYF.

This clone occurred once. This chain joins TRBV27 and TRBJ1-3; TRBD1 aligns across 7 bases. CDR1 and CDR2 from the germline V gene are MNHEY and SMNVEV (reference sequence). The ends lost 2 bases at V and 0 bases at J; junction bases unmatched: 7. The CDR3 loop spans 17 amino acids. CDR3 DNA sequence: TGTGCCAGCAGTTTAAGGGGGCAGGGCCTCTCTGGAAACACCATATATTTT. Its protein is CASSLRGQGLSGNTIYF.

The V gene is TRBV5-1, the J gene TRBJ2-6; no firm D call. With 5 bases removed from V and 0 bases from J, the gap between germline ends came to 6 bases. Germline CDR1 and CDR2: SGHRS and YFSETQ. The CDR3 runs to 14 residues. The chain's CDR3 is CASRFDSGANVLTF. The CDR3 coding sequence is TGCGCCAGCAGGTTTGACTCTGGGGCCAACGTCCTGACTTTC.

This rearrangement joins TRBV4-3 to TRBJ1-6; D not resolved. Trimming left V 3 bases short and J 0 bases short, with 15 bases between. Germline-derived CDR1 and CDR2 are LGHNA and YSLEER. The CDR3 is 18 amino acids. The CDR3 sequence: CASSQEIVLSSYNSPLHF. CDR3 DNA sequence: TGCGCCAGCAGCCAGGAGATAGTTCTCAGCTCCTATAATTCACCCCTCCACTTT.

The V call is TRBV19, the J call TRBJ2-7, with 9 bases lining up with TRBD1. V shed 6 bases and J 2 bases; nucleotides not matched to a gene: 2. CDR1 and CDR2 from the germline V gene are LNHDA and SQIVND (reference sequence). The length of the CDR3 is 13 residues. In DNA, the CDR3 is TGTGCCAGTAGACGACAGGGGGCCTACGAGCAGTACTTC. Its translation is CASRRQGAYEQYF.

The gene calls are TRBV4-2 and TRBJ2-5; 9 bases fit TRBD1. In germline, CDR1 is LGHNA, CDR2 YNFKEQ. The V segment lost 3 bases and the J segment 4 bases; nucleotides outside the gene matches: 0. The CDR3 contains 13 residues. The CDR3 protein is CASSQTGGETQYF. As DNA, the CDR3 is TGTGCCAGCAGCCAGACAGGGGGAGAGACCCAGTACTTC.

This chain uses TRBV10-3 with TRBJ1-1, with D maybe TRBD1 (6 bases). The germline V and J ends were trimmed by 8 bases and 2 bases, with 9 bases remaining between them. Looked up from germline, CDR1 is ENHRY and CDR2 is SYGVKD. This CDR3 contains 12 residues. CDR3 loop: CAIGGLNTEAFF. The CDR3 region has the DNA TGTGCCATCGGGGGGCTAAACACTGAAGCTTTCTTT.

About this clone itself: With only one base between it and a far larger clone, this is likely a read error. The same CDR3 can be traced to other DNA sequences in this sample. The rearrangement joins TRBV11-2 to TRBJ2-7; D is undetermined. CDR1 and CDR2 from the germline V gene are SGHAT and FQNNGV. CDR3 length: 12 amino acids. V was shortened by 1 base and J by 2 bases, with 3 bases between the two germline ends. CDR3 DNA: TGTGCCAGCAGCTTAGGGACCTACGAGCAGTACTTC. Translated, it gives CASSLGTYEQYF.

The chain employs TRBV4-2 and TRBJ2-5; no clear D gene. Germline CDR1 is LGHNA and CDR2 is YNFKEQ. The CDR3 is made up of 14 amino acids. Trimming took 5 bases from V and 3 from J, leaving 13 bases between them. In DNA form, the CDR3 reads TGTGCCAGCAGCTTGAACGATAGAGAAGAGACCCAGTACTTC. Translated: CASSLNDREETQYF.

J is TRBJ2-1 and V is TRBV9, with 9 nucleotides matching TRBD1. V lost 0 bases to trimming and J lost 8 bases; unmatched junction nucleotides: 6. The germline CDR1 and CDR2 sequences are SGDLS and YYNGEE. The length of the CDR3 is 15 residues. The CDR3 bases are TGTGCCAGCAGCGTAGCGGGACAGGGTTACTATGAGCAGTTCTTC. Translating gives CASSVAGQGYYEQFF.

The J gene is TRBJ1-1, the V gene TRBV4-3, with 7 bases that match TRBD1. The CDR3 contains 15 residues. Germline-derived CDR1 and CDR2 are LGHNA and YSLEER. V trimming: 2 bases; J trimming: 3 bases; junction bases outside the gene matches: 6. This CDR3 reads CASSQQQGIYTEAFF. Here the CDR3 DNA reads TGCGCCAGCAGCCAACAACAGGGGATCTACACTGAAGCTTTCTTT.

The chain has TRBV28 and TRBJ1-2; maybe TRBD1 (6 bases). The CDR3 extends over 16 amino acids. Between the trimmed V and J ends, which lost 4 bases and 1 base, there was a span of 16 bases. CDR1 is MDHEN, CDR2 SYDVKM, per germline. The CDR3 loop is CASSSIGQRSNYGYTF. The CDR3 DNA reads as TGTGCCAGCAGTTCGATAGGACAGAGGAGTAACTATGGCTACACCTTC.

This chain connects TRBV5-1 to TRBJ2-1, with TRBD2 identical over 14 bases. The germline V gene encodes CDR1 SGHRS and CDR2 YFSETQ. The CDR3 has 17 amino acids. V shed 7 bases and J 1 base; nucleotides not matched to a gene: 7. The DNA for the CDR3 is TGCGCCAGCGGCGGGACTAGCGGGGGAGGGTCCTACAATGAGCAGTTCTTC. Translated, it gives CASGGTSGGGSYNEQFF.

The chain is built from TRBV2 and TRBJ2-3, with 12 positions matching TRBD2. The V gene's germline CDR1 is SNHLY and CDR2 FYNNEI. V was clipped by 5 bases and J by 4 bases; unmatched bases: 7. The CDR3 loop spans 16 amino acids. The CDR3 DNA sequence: TGTGCCAGCAGTTTGAGACTAGCGGGAGAGGCAGATACGCAGTATTTT. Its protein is CASSLRLAGEADTQYF.